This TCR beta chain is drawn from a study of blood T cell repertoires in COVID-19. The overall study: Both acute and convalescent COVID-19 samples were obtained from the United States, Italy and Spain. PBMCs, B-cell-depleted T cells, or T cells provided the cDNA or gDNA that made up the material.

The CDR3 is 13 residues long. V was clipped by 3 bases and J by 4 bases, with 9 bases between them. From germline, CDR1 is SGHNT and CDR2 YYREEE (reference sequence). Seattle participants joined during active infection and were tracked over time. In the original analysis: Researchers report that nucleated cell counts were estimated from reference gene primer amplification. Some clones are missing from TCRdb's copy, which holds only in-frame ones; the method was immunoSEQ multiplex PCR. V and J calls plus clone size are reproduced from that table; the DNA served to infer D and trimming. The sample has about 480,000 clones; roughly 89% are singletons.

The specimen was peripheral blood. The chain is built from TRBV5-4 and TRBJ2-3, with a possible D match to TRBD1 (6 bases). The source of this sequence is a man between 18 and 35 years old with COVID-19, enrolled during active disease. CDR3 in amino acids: CASSSKGADTQYF. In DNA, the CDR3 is TGTGCCAGCAGCTCGAAGGGGGCAGATACGCAGTATTTT.